The 17 T cell receptor beta chains listed next were all sequenced from one sample in a study of early T cells in non-severe SARS-CoV-2 infection. MiXCR was run by TCRdb on the 5' RACE reads, yielding one entry per CDR3 protein. The sample shows tens of thousands of distinct CDR3 sequences, about 5.2% of them seen only once. The sample consisted of whole blood, taken at baseline. The receptors come from an adult who was a healthcare worker with PCR-confirmed SARS-CoV-2 infection or an uninfected control (not recorded which).

This clonotype has just a few counts. The rearrangement joins TRBV5-1 to TRBJ2-7, with TRBD2 matching over 10 bases. The V and J ends lost 4 bases and 3 bases, in that order; junction bases with no gene match: 7. This CDR3 comprises 15 residues. Germline-derived CDR1 and CDR2 are SGHRS and YFSETQ. Written as DNA, the CDR3 is TGCGCCAGCAGCATTACTAGCGGGGCCCTCTACGAGCAGTACTTC. Its protein product is CASSITSGALYEQYF.

On this clonotype: Germline is not matched at one junction end, which may reflect a read error. The genes are TRBV7-2 and TRBJ2-1; 12 nucleotides align to TRBD2. Germline CDR1 and CDR2: SGHTA and FQGNSA. The CDR3 has 17 amino acids. In nucleotides, the CDR3 is TGTGTCAGCAGCCTCATACCGACTAGCGGGAGACACAATGAGCAGTTCTTC. Its translation is CVSSLIPTSGRHNEQFF.

Many counts were recorded for this clonotype. V and J are TRBV19 and TRBJ1-2, with TRBD1 matching over 7 bases. V was pared by 3 bases and J by 5 bases, with 12 bases of the junction left unmatched. The CDR3 is made up of 16 amino acids. Germline loops: CDR1 LNHDA, CDR2 SQIVND (reference sequence). For the CDR3, the DNA is TGTGCCAGTAGTATTCGGAACAGGGGTTCGGTGTATGGCTACACCTTC. It yields the protein CASSIRNRGSVYGYTF.

This clonotype showed up many times. The chain employs TRBV20-1 and TRBJ2-5; TRBD2 agrees at 15 bases. The CDR3 loop spans 15 amino acids. CDR1 is DFQATT and CDR2 is SNEGSKA in the germline V gene (reference sequence). V shed 6 bases, J shed 6 bases, and the junction held 8 bases outside the gene matches. Here the CDR3 reads CSARTSGRAGKTQYF. CDR3 bases: TGCAGTGCCCGGACTAGCGGGAGGGCCGGAAAGACCCAGTACTTC.

In this sample, this clonotype turned up a few times. J is TRBJ2-3 and V is TRBV27; weak D call: TRBD1 (6 bases). The CDR3 runs 14 residues. Germline values: CDR1 MNHEY, CDR2 SMNVEV (reference sequence). The V gene lost 2 bases and the J gene lost 6 bases, with 12 bases spanning the gap. CDR3 amino acids: CASSLAPGVDTQYF. The CDR3 region has the DNA TGTGCCAGCAGTTTAGCCCCAGGGGTGGATACGCAGTATTTT.

A few counts support this clonotype. The chain employs TRBV2 and TRBJ2-7, with TRBD1 as a possible D gene (6 bases). The V gene's germline CDR1 is SNHLY and CDR2 FYNNEI. V was cut by 6 bases and J by 3 bases, with 12 bases left in between. The CDR3 consists of 13 residues. The CDR3, as DNA: TGTGCCAGCAGGGGAAGAGGGGGCTACGAGCAGTACGTC. Its protein product is CASRGRGGYEQYV.

This clonotype was counted many times. V gene TRBV9 combines with J gene TRBJ2-1, with 10 nucleotides matching TRBD2. CDR1 is SGDLS, CDR2 YYNGEE, per germline. J gave up 6 bases and V 0 bases, and 6 bases lay outside the gene matches. The CDR3 runs to 16 residues. The CDR3 bases are TGTGCCAGCAGCGTAGTGTCTAGCGGGAGCGGCAATGAGCAGTTCTTC. It encodes CASSVVSSGSGNEQFF. Looking up the rest from reference TRBV9 and TRBJ2-1 gives the full variable domain: DSGVTQTPKHLITATGQRVTLRCSPRSGDLSVYWYQQSLDQGLQFLIQYYNGEERAKGNILERFSAQQFPDLHSELNLSSLELGDSALYFCASSVVSSGSGNEQFFGPGTRLTVL.

There are many counts of this clonotype. V and J are TRBV12-3 or TRBV12-4 and TRBJ2-3; 13 positions match TRBD2. This CDR3 has 18 residues. The junction had 11 bases not matched to a gene; V was cut back by 6 bases and J by 2 bases. CDR3 nucleotides: TGTGCCAGCAGGCGTAGACCGGGACTAGCGGGGTACACAGATACGCAGTATTTT. Translating gives CASRRRPGLAGYTDTQYF.

The chain recombines TRBV18 with TRBJ1-5, with D hard to call. The V gene lost 3 bases and the J gene lost 3 bases, with 9 bases spanning the gap. Germline V lookup: CDR1 KGHSH, CDR2 LQKENI. This CDR3 is built from 14 residues. CDR3 protein: CASSPSAANQPQHF. DNA of the CDR3: TGTGCCAGCTCACCCTCGGCAGCCAATCAGCCCCAGCATTTT.

This clonotype has ten or more counts. The chain recombines TRBV21-1 with TRBJ2-7; the table's D call TRBD2 went unverified against the DNA. TRBV21-1 is labeled a pseudogene. The CDR3 loop spans 17 amino acids. Written as DNA, the CDR3 is TGTGCCAGCAGCCCTAGGGAGGGAGAGTCCCTACGTGGCGAGCAGTACTTC. Amino acids: CASSPREGESLRGEQYF.

This rearrangement joins TRBV19 to TRBJ1-4; D uncertain. CDR3 length: 13 residues. Germline CDR1 and CDR2: LNHDA and SQIVND (reference sequence). V lost 5 bases and J lost 8, with 12 bases in between. The CDR3 sequence: CASSQGRLEKLFF. CDR3 in DNA: TGTGCCAGTAGTCAAGGACGACTGGAAAAACTGTTTTTT.

On this clonotype itself: This may arise from a read error, as a much more abundant clone is one base away. This chain joins TRBV5-1 and TRBJ2-3; 9 bases line up with TRBD1. Germline values: CDR1 SGHRS, CDR2 YFSETQ. The CDR3 has 16 amino acids. The CDR3 region has the DNA TGCGCCAACAGCTTGGGACCGGGACAGGGAACCGATACGCAGTATTTT. It is translated as CANSLGPGQGTDTQYF.

Comments on this clonotype: At one boundary the junction diverges from the germline segment, which might be a read error. V is TRBV3-1 and J is TRBJ2-4, with 9 positions matching TRBD1. The CDR3 extends over 16 amino acids. Germline lookup yields CDR1 LGHDT and CDR2 YNNKEL (reference sequence). The chain's CDR3 is CASSFSSGQGKNIQYF. DNA for the CDR3: TGTGCCAGCAGCTTCTCGTCGGGACAGGGAAAAAACATTCAGTACTTT. Full variable domain (missing parts from reference TRBV3-1 and TRBJ2-4): DTAVSQTPKYLVTQMGNDKSIKCEQNLGHDTMYWYKQDSKKFLKIMFSYNNKELIINETVPNRFSPKSPDKAHLNLHINSLELGDSAVYFCASSFSSGQGKNIQYFGAGTRLSVL.

By sample fraction, this clonotype is medium-sized (0.01 to 0.1%). This chain connects TRBV6-2 or TRBV6-3 to TRBJ2-1; 9 nucleotides match TRBD1. V shed 2 bases and J 2 bases; nucleotides not matched to a gene: 4. The germline V gene encodes CDR1 MNHEY and CDR2 SVGEGT. The CDR3 runs 16 residues. The CDR3 loop is CASSYLTGGPYNEQFF. CDR3 coding DNA: TGTGCCAGCAGTTACCTGACAGGGGGGCCCTACAATGAGCAGTTCTTC.

This clonotype was counted only a few times. The J gene is TRBJ2-7, the V gene TRBV5-1; 8 bases are shared with TRBD2. Germline V lookup: CDR1 SGHRS, CDR2 YFSETQ. Losses at the gene ends were 0 bases for V and 9 bases for J; bases not matched to a gene: 14. This CDR3 is 16 amino acids long. In DNA form, the CDR3 reads TGCGCCAGCAGCTTGGGCTTAGCGGGACCATTCGCCGGGCAGTACGTC. Protein: CASSLGLAGPFAGQYV.

Many counts were recorded for this clonotype. The gene calls are TRBV4-2 and TRBJ2-5; D call uncertain. Trimming shortened V by 1 base and J by 5 bases, and 11 bases separated the two germline ends. The germline gives CDR1 LGHNA, CDR2 YNFKEQ. This CDR3 is built from 14 residues. The CDR3 DNA is TGTGCCAGCAGCCAAGTAGGAGTTTCGGAGACCCAGTACTTC. This encodes CASSQVGVSETQYF.

The chain carries TRBV6-5 and TRBJ1-6; D possibly corresponds to TRBD1 (5 bases). The CDR3 covers 17 residues. V shed 7 bases and J shed 7 bases, with 23 bases lying between them. Germline assignment: CDR1 MNHEY and CDR2 SVGAGI. The CDR3 region is CASTRMQLIGANSPLHF. The CDR3 DNA sequence: TGTGCCAGCACTCGTATGCAGCTAATCGGGGCGAATTCACCCCTCCACTTT.